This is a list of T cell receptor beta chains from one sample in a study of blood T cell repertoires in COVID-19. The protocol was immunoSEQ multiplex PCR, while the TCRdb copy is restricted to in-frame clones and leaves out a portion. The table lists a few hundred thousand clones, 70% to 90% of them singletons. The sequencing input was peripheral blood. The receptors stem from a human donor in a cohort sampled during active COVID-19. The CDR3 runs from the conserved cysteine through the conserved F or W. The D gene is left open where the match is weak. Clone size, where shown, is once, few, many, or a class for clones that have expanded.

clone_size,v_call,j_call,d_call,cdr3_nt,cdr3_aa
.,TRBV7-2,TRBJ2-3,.,TGTGCCAGCAGCTTAGTTTTCGTGGAGGCAGATACGCAGTATTTT,CASSLVFVEADTQYF
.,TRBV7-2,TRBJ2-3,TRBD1,TGTGCCAGCAGCTTACCTTCTGGGACAGGGGTAACGCAGTATTTT,CASSLPSGTGVTQYF
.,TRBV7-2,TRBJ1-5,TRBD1,TGTGCCAGCAGCGACCGGGACAGGGCCAATCAGCCCCAGCATTTT,CASSDRDRANQPQHF
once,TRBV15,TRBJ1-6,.,TGTGCCACCAGCAGTGCAGTATCACCCCTCCACTTT,CATSSAVSPLHF
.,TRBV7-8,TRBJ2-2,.,TGTGCCAGCAGCTGGGGAGCCGCGAACACCGGGGAGCTGTTTTTT,CASSWGAANTGELFF
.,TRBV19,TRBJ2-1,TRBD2,TGTGCCAGTAGTACACTAGCGGGAGGGCCACGTGAGCAGTTCTTC,CASSTLAGGPREQFF
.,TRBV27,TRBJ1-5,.,TGTGCCAGCACTGGGGCACTGGGCAATCAGCCCCAGCATTTT,CASTGALGNQPQHF
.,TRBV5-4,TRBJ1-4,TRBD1,TGTGCCAGCAGCCCTACAGGGGGCGCATATGAAAAACTGTTTTTT,CASSPTGGAYEKLFF
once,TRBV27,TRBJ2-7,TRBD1,TGTGCCAGCAGTTTAGGGACAGGGGGCGGCGAGCAGTACTTC,CASSLGTGGGEQYF
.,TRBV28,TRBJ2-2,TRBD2,TGTGCCAGCAGTTTATTTGCAGCGGGGGGCAAGTCCGGGGAGCTGTTTTTT,CASSLFAAGGKSGELFF
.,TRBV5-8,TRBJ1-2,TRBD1,TGTGCCAGCAGCCGGGGCCAACAGGGGTATGGCTACACCTTC,CASSRGQQGYGYTF
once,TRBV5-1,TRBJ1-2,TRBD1,TGCGCCAGCAGCTTGGCAACAGGGGATGGCTACACCTTC,CASSLATGDGYTF
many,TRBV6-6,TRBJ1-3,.,TGTGCCAGCGGATTGGAGTCTGGAAACACCATATATTTT,CASGLESGNTIYF
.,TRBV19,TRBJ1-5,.,TGTGCCAGTAGTAACCGGGAGATCAATCAGCCCCAGCATTTT,CASSNREINQPQHF
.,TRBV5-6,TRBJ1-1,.,TGTGCCAGCAGCTCTGGGACTTCTCCGATAAAGGCAGCTTTCTTT,CASSSGTSPIKAAFF